A single sample gave rise to the 19 T cell receptor beta chains below, sequenced in a study of blood T cells in healthy people across ages. It was with a sample-barcoded 5' primer and a J-beta primer mix that a second PCR of roughly 7 to 11 cycles was run. MiXCR, run by TCRdb on the 5' RACE reads, gives a single entry per CDR3 protein. Seen here are 550,000 to 800,000 distinct CDR3 sequences, around a fifth observed once, and the top ten hold under 4%. Specimen: blood. Receptors were obtained from a man aged 70-80 years in good health.

This clonotype was observed a handful of times. The chain is built from TRBV29-1 and TRBJ2-5; 8 bases match TRBD1. The J call is in doubt because the DNA end fits TRBJ2-7 better. Germline CDR1 reads SQVTM; CDR2 reads ANQGSEA. CDR3 length equals 14 residues. Here the CDR3 DNA reads TGCAGCGTTGCGGGTCCAGGACAGGGTAACGAGCAGTACTTC. Translating it yields CSVAGPGQGNEQYF.

This clonotype was detected a few times. The chain combines TRBV7-2 with TRBJ2-3, with 7 bases matching TRBD1. V gave up 6 bases and J gave up 3 bases; unmatched junction bases: 9. The CDR3 runs 15 residues. The V gene's germline CDR1 is SGHTA and CDR2 FQGNSA. CDR3 DNA sequence: TGTGCCAGCAGAAAACGACAGGGTAATACAGATACGCAGTATTTT. It specifies CASRKRQGNTDTQYF.

The rearrangement uses TRBV28 and TRBJ1-4; TRBD1 is a possible D gene (5 bases). With 3 bases removed from V and 0 bases from J, the gap between germline ends came to 14 bases. The germline gives CDR1 MDHEN, CDR2 SYDVKM. The CDR3 runs 17 residues. The CDR3: CASSLDKGYATNEKLFF. The CDR3 DNA reads TGTGCCAGCAGTTTGGACAAAGGGTACGCAACTAATGAAAAACTGTTTTTT.

V and J are TRBV25-1 and TRBJ2-1; D gene ambiguous. This CDR3 is built from 16 residues. Germline CDR1 reads MGHDK; CDR2 reads SYGVNS. Trimming removed 3 bases from V and 6 bases from J, with 18 bases in between. The CDR3 sequence: CASSDPYHGVSNEQFF. CDR3 sequence (DNA): TGTGCCAGCAGTGATCCCTACCATGGGGTGTCCAATGAGCAGTTCTTC.

The sample holds a few counts of this clonotype. V gene TRBV7-3 combines with J gene TRBJ2-5; D is undetermined. The end of the DNA aligns better with TRBJ2-1, so the J call may be wrong. The CDR3 has 13 amino acids. CDR1 and CDR2 from the germline V gene are SGHTA and FQGTGA. CDR3 nucleotides: TGTGCCAGCAGCTTAGGGTTTGACAATGAGCAGTTCTTC. Protein: CASSLGFDNEQFF.

The chain links TRBV29-1 to TRBJ2-2; D may be TRBD1 (5 bases). The CDR3 loop spans 13 amino acids. V lost 8 bases, J lost 6 bases, and 16 bases lay in between. Germline assignment: CDR1 SQVTM and CDR2 ANQGSEA. As DNA, the CDR3 is TGCAGCTTCCTCGCTGAAGGGGCCGGGGAGCTGTTTTTT. It yields the protein CSFLAEGAGELFF.

There are many counts of this clonotype. The chain carries TRBV9 and TRBJ1-2, with TRBD1 identical over 9 bases. Unmatched junction bases numbered 1, after V lost 2 bases and J lost 5 bases. CDR3 length: 13 residues. Per germline, CDR1 SGDLS and CDR2 YYNGEE. The CDR3 here is CASSVDRGYGYTF. CDR3 sequence (DNA): TGTGCCAGCAGCGTGGACAGGGGTTATGGCTACACCTTC.

The chain employs TRBV7-8 and TRBJ1-4, with 10 bases lining up with TRBD1. With V trimmed by 5 bases and J by 7 bases, 7 bases remained unmatched. There are 15 residues in the CDR3. Germline V gives CDR1 SGHVS, CDR2 FQNEAQ. The CDR3 sequence is CASSDRTGGGEKLFF. The CDR3 DNA reads as TGTGCCAGCAGCGACCGGACAGGGGGAGGTGAAAAACTGTTTTTT.

The sample holds a few counts of this clonotype. The chain uses TRBV29-1 and TRBJ2-5, with D possibly being TRBD1 (5 bases). This CDR3 has 11 residues. The germline CDR1 and CDR2 sequences are SQVTM and ANQGSEA. Between the trimmed V and J ends, which lost 7 bases and 7 bases, there was a span of 13 bases. CDR3 DNA: TGCAGCGCCAGGGTTGTAGGGACCCAGTACTTC. This encodes CSARVVGTQYF.

This clonotype was counted only a few times. The CDR3 region has the DNA TGTGCCAGCAGCGTAGAGGAGCGGGGACCCTACGAGCAGTACTTC. Protein product: CASSVEERGPYEQYF. The rearrangement uses TRBV9 and TRBJ2-7, with 7 bases lining up with TRBD2. The CDR3 contains 15 residues. CDR1 is SGDLS, CDR2 YYNGEE, per germline. The ends lost 0 bases at V and 2 bases at J; junction bases unmatched: 5.

This chain links TRBV2 with TRBJ1-1, with D perhaps TRBD1 (6 bases). V gave up 7 bases and J gave up 7 bases, with 13 bases separating them. The CDR3 runs to 12 residues. CDR1 is SNHLY and CDR2 is FYNNEI in the germline V gene. This CDR3 is CASKTGLGEAFF. CDR3 DNA sequence: TGTGCCAGCAAAACAGGGTTAGGTGAAGCTTTCTTT.

The chain employs TRBV6-2 or TRBV6-3 and TRBJ1-6, with D hard to call. V shed 6 bases and J shed 9 bases, with 18 bases lying between them. Germline CDR1 reads MNHEY; CDR2 reads SVGEGT. The CDR3 runs 15 residues. CDR3 nucleotide sequence: TGTGCCAGCAGGCCAACGTTTCGCATTTCTTCACCCCTCCACTTT. Protein: CASRPTFRISSPLHF.

The rearrangement links TRBV12-3 or TRBV12-4 to TRBJ2-7; TRBD2 is a possible D gene (5 bases). V was clipped by 6 bases and J by 0 bases, with 15 bases between them. CDR3 length: 15 residues. DNA for the CDR3: TGTGCCAGCAGCTTTTCCTCGGGGAGCTCCTACGAGCAGTACTTC. Protein: CASSFSSGSSYEQYF.

This clonotype has a handful of counts. V is TRBV5-4 and J is TRBJ2-5, with 9 positions matching TRBD1. After removal of 2 bases from V and 2 bases from J, the junction contained 10 bases not matched to a gene. The CDR3 contains 17 residues. CDR1 SGHNT and CDR2 YYREEE come from the germline V gene (reference sequence). CDR3 protein: CASSFPRGDREQETQYF. For the CDR3, the DNA is TGTGCCAGCAGCTTTCCTCGCGGGGACAGGGAACAAGAGACCCAGTACTTC.

This clonotype came up a few times. This chain uses TRBV11-2 with TRBJ2-7; D may be TRBD1 (5 bases). V was cut by 0 bases and J by 5 bases, with 14 bases left in between. This CDR3 has 15 amino acids. The germline V gene has CDR1 SGHAT and CDR2 FQNNGV. The CDR3 protein is CASSLDQKDNHEQYF. CDR3 nucleotide sequence: TGTGCCAGCAGCTTAGATCAAAAGGACAACCACGAGCAGTACTTC.

This clonotype was seen more than once but under ten times. The rearrangement joins TRBV3-1 to TRBJ1-5, with D perhaps matching TRBD1 (5 bases). V was clipped by 5 bases and J by 4 bases, with 12 bases between them. Germline V gives CDR1 LGHDT, CDR2 YNNKEL (reference sequence). The CDR3 has 14 amino acids. CDR3 coding DNA: TGTGCCAGCAGCGAGGGACGGAAGAATCAGCCCCAGCATTTT. Amino acids: CASSEGRKNQPQHF. Looking up the rest from reference TRBV3-1 and TRBJ1-5 gives the full variable domain: DTAVSQTPKYLVTQMGNDKSIKCEQNLGHDTMYWYKQDSKKFLKIMFSYNNKELIINETVPNRFSPKSPDKAHLNLHINSLELGDSAVYFCASSEGRKNQPQHFGDGTRLSIL.

This rearrangement joins TRBV7-9 to TRBJ2-4; 11 nucleotides align to TRBD2. From germline, CDR1 is SEHNR and CDR2 FQNEAQ (reference sequence). V lost 5 bases and J lost 1; bases outside the gene matches: 16. The CDR3 has 20 amino acids. The CDR3 DNA reads as TGTGCCAGCAGCCTTTTCAGACTAGCGGGAACTGCGGAGGCCAAAAACATTCAGTACTTC. This sequence encodes CASSLFRLAGTAEAKNIQYF.

This chain joins TRBV20-1 and TRBJ2-1; 7 bases agree with TRBD1. J gave up 5 bases and V 8 bases, and 9 bases lay outside the gene matches. The CDR3 runs 13 residues. CDR1 is DFQATT and CDR2 is SNEGSKA in the germline V gene (reference sequence). This CDR3 reads CSSRQGSDNEQFF. The CDR3 nucleotides are TGCAGTTCCCGACAGGGATCGGACAATGAGCAGTTCTTC.

The V call is TRBV9, the J call TRBJ2-5; 12 bases match TRBD2. V lost 5 bases and J lost 1; bases outside the gene matches: 3. Germline lookup yields CDR1 SGDLS and CDR2 YYNGEE. This CDR3 has 15 amino acids. In DNA, the CDR3 is TGTGCCAGCAGTCTAGCGGGAGGGTTCCAAGAGACCCAGTACTTC. This codes for CASSLAGGFQETQYF.